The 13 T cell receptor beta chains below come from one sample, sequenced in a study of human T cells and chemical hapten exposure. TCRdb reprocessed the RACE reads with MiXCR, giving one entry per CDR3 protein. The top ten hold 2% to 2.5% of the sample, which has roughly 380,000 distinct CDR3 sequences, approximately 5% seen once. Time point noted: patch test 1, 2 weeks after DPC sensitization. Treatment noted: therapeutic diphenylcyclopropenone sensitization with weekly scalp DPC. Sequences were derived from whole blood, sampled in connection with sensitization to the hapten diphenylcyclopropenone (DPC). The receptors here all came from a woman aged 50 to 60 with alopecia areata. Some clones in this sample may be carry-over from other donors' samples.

CDR3 sequence: CSARVYGSSYNEQFF. The CDR3, as DNA: TGCAGTGCTAGAGTATACGGGAGCTCCTACAATGAGCAGTTCTTC. This chain joins TRBV20-1 and TRBJ2-1; D perhaps matches TRBD2 (6 bases). The V and J ends lost 1 base and 0 bases respectively, with 10 bases between them. The CDR3 is 15 amino acids. CDR1 is DFQATT, CDR2 SNEGSKA, per germline (reference sequence).

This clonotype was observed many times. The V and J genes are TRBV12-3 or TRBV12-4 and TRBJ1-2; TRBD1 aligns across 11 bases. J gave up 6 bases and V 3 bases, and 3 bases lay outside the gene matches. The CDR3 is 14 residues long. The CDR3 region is CASSFRDRGNGYTF. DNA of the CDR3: TGTGCCAGCAGTTTTCGGGACAGGGGGAATGGCTACACCTTC.

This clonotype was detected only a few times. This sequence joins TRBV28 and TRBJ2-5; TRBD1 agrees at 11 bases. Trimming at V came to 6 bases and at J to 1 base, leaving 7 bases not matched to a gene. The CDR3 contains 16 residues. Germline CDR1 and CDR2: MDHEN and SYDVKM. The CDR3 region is CASSSTGTGGQETQYF. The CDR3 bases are TGTGCCAGCAGCTCTACCGGGACAGGGGGCCAAGAGACCCAGTACTTC. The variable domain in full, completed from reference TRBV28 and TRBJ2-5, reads DVKVTQSSRYLVKRTGEKVFLECVQDMDHENMFWYRQDPGLGLRLIYFSYDVKMKEKGDIPEGYSVSREKKERFSLILESASTNQTSMYLCASSSTGTGGQETQYFGPGTRLLVL.

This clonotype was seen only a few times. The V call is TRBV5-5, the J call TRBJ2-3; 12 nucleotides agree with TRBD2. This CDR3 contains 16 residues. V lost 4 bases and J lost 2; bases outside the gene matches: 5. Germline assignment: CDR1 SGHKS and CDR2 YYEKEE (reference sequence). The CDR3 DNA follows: TGTGCCAGCAGCATAGGACTAGCGGGGAACACAGATACGCAGTATTTT. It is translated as CASSIGLAGNTDTQYF.

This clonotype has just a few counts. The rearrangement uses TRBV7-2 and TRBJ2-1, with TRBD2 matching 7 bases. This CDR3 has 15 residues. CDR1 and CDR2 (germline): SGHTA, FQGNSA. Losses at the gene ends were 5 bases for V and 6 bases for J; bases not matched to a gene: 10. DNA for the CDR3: TGTGCCAGCAGCCCAACCCGGGACTATCTCAATGAGCAGTTCTTC. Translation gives CASSPTRDYLNEQFF. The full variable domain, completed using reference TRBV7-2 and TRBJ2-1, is GAGVSQSPSNKVTEKGKDVELRCDPISGHTALYWYRQSLGQGLEFLIYFQGNSAPDKSGLPSDRFSAERTGGSVSTLTIQRTQQEDSAVYLCASSPTRDYLNEQFFGPGTRLTVL.

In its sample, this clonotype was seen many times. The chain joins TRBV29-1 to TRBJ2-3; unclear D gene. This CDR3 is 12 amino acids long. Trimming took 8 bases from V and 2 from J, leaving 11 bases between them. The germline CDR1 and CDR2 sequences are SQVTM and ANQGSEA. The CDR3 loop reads CSTRTHTDTQYF. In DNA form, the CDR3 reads TGCAGCACAAGGACCCACACAGATACGCAGTATTTT.

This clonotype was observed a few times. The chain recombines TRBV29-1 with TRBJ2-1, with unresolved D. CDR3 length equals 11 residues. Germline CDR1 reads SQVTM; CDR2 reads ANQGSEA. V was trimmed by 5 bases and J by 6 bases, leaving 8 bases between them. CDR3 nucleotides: TGCAGCGTTACCGAACGCAATGAGCAGTTCTTC. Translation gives CSVTERNEQFF.

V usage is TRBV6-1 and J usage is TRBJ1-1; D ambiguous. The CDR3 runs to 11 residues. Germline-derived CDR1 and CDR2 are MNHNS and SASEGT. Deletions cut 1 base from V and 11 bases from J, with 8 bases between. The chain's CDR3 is CASSEGLSAFF. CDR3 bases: TGTGCCAGCAGTGAAGGCTTGAGTGCTTTCTTT.

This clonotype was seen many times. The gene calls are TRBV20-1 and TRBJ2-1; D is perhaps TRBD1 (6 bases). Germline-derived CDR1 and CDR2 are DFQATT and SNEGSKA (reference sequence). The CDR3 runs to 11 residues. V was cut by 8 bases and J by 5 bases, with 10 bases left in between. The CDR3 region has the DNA TGCAGTACCGGGACAAACAATGAGCAGTTCTTC. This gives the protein CSTGTNNEQFF.

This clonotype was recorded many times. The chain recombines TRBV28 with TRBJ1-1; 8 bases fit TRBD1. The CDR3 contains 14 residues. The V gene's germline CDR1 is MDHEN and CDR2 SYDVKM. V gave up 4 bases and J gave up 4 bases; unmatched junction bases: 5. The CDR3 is CASSSTGEPTEAFF. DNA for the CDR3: TGTGCCAGCAGTTCGACAGGGGAACCCACTGAAGCTTTCTTT.

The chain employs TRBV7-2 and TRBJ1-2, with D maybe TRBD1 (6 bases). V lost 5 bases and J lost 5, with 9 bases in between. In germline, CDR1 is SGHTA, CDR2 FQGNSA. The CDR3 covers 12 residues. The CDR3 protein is CASSRTVYGYTF. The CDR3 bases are TGTGCCAGCAGCCGGACAGTTTATGGCTACACCTTC.

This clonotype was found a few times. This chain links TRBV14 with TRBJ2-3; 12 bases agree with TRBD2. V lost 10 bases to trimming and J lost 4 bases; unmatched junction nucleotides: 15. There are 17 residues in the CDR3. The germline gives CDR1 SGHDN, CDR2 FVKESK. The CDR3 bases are TGTGCCACCCGTAGGGAGACTAGCGGGAGAGGAGCAGATACGCAGTATTTT. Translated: CATRRETSGRGADTQYF. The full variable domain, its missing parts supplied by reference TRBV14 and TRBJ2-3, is EAGVTQFPSHSVIEKGQTVTLRCDPISGHDNLYWYRRVMGKEIKFLLHFVKESKQDESGMPNNRFLAERTGGTYSTLKVQPAELEDSGVYFCATRRETSGRGADTQYFGPGTRLTVL.

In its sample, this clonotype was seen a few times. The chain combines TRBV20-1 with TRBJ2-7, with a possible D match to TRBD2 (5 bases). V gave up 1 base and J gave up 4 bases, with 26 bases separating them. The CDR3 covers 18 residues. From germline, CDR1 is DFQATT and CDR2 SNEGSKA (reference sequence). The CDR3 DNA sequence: TGCAGTGCTAGAGGGAGGTCAAACCCGGTGGGTAGCGCATACGAGCAGTACTTC. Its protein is CSARGRSNPVGSAYEQYF.